This passage covers 10 T cell receptor beta chains from one sample sequenced in a study of cytomegalovirus exposure and HLA in healthy donors. In the PCR, 60 Vbeta and 13 Jbeta primers were used. Sequencing used immunoSEQ multiplex PCR; TCRdb keeps in-frame clones, though not all of them. The sample yields about 200,000 clones, under 80% seen once. Input material: PBMCs. These receptors were obtained from a girl aged 2-10 years in good health and CMV-seronegative.

The genes are TRBV4-1 and TRBJ1-1; D remains ambiguous. V gave up 4 bases and J gave up 7 bases, with 22 bases separating them. In germline, CDR1 is MGHRA, CDR2 YSYEKL. The CDR3 spans 16 residues. The CDR3 DNA is TGCGCCAGCAGCCCGCCCCGTTCGGGAGGTAAGATTGAAGCTTTCTTT. It specifies CASSPPRSGGKIEAFF.

Here the CDR3 reads CAWSTGEGLNEQFF. The CDR3 DNA reads TGTGCCTGGAGTACGGGGGAGGGCCTGAATGAGCAGTTCTTC. The chain joins TRBV30 to TRBJ2-1; 7 nucleotides line up with TRBD2. CDR1 is GTSNPN, CDR2 SVGIG, per germline (reference sequence). V shed 2 bases, J shed 7 bases, and the junction held 8 bases outside the gene matches. The CDR3 has 14 amino acids.

Points on this clone: One end of the junction fails to match germline, which may point to a read error. Other DNA sequences within the sample encode an identical CDR3. The genes are TRBV5-1 and TRBJ1-1; 9 bases are shared with TRBD1. The length of the CDR3 is 16 residues. Germline CDR1 reads SGHRS; CDR2 reads YFSETQ. This chain's CDR3 is CASSPRTGDSNTEAFF. CDR3 DNA: TGCGCCAGCAGCCCACGGACAGGGGACTCGAACACTGAAGCCTTCTTT.

The CDR3 spells CASSSLSSGVVRRYEQYF. CDR3 nucleotide sequence: TGTGCCAGCAGCTCTTTGTCTAGCGGGGTGGTCCGGCGGTACGAGCAGTACTTC. The gene calls are TRBV7-2 and TRBJ2-7; the match to TRBD2 covers 9 bases. Trimming at V came to 4 bases and at J to 4 bases, leaving 17 bases not matched to a gene. Germline V CDR1 and CDR2: SGHTA, FQGNSA. The CDR3 sequence is 18 residues long.

Points on this clone: This sample includes further DNA sequences coding for the same CDR3. The V call is TRBV30, the J call TRBJ2-7; 9 bases are shared with TRBD1. Germline lookup yields CDR1 GTSNPN and CDR2 SVGIG (reference sequence). There are 12 residues in the CDR3. The V gene end was trimmed by 8 bases and the J gene end by 7 bases; junction bases not matched to a gene: 9. CDR3 DNA sequence: TGTGCCGGGGACAGGGACCTCTGGGAGCAGTACTTC. This translates into CAGDRDLWEQYF. The full variable domain, its missing parts supplied by reference TRBV30 and TRBJ2-7, is SQTIHQWPATLVQPVGSPLSLECTVEGTSNPNLYWYRQAAGRGLQLLFYSVGIGQISSEVPQNLSASRPQDRQFILSSKKLLLSDSGFYLCAGDRDLWEQYFGPGTRLTVT.

The chain carries TRBV19 and TRBJ1-1; 7 bases are shared with TRBD1. Trimming took 7 bases from V and 8 from J; bases not matched to a gene: 7. The CDR3 consists of 12 residues. Germline loops: CDR1 LNHDA, CDR2 SQIVND (reference sequence). This chain's CDR3 is CASKSRGAEAFF. The CDR3 region has the DNA TGTGCCAGTAAAAGCAGGGGGGCCGAAGCTTTCTTT.

The rearrangement links TRBV7-6 to TRBJ1-1, with no clear D. The CDR3 sequence is 13 residues long. Germline V gene lookup returns CDR1 SGHVS and CDR2 FNYEAQ. Trimming cost V 8 bases and J 0 bases, with 10 bases left between them. The CDR3, as DNA: TGTGCCAGCCTTAATCCGGTGAACACTGAAGCTTTCTTT. This sequence encodes CASLNPVNTEAFF.

The chain has TRBV11-2 and TRBJ1-1; tentatively, D is TRBD1 (6 bases). Trimming stripped 5 bases from V and 0 bases from J, with 13 bases between. Per the germline V gene, CDR1 is SGHAT and CDR2 is FQNNGV. The CDR3 consists of 15 residues. The CDR3 bases are TGTGCCAGCAGCCTGACAGGAAGCATGAACACTGAAGCTTTCTTT. The encoded protein is CASSLTGSMNTEAFF. The full variable domain, with the rest looked up from reference TRBV11-2 and TRBJ1-1, is EAGVAQSPRYKIIEKRQSVAFWCNPISGHATLYWYQQILGQGPKLLIQFQNNGVVDDSQLPKDRFSAERLKGVDSTLKIQPAKLEDSAVYLCASSLTGSMNTEAFFGQGTRLTVV.

For the CDR3, the DNA is TGTGCCAGCAGCTCGGTGAAATCACCCCTCCACTTT. It codes for CASSSVKSPLHF. The chain has TRBV5-4 and TRBJ1-6, with no clear D. The CDR3 is 12 residues long. Germline V CDR1 and CDR2: SGHNT, YYREEE (reference sequence). The germline V and J ends were trimmed by 3 bases and 10 bases, with 8 bases remaining between them. The full variable domain, its missing parts supplied by reference TRBV5-4 and TRBJ1-6, is ETGVTQSPTHLIKTRGQQVTLRCSSQSGHNTVSWYQQALGQGPQFIFQYYREEENGRGNFPPRFSGLQFPNYSSELNVNALELDDSALYLCASSSVKSPLHFGNGTRLTVT.

This clone came up a few times. J is TRBJ2-7 and V is TRBV2, with TRBD1 matching over 8 bases. From germline, CDR1 is SNHLY and CDR2 FYNNEI. V dropped 6 bases and J dropped 5; count of bases not matched to a gene: 9. The CDR3 is 14 residues long. CDR3 bases: TGTGCCAGCAGCGCCCCCGACAGGGGACACGAGCAGTACTTC. Translation gives CASSAPDRGHEQYF.